These T cell receptor beta chains were read from a single sample in a study of spatial heterogeneity in lung cancer. MiXCR was run by TCRdb on the 5' RACE reads, yielding one entry per CDR3 protein. The table records 95,000 to 130,000 distinct CDR3 sequences, less than 15% of them present only once. Source: PBMCs, taken at follow-up. These receptor sequences come from a male donor with early-stage non-small cell lung cancer. Both conserved end residues are part of each CDR3. The D gene is left open where the match is weak. Clone size, where shown, is once, few, many, or a class for clones that have expanded.

d_call j_call v_call clone_size cdr3_nt cdr3_aa
NA TRBJ1-5 TRBV28 few TGTGCCAGCAGGATTGGAGGGGAATATAGCAATCAGCCCCAGCATTTT CASRIGGEYSNQPQHF
TRBD2 TRBJ2-1 TRBV7-2 few TGTGCCAGCAGCTCACCTAGCGGGGGGGTGAGCGATGAGCAGTTCTTC CASSSPSGGVSDEQFF
NA TRBJ2-5 TRBV15 NA TGTGCCACCAGCAGAGATAGGGAGACCCAGTACTTC CATSRDRETQYF
NA TRBJ1-3 TRBV7-9 many TGTGCCAGCAGTTTACCGGAAGGGGCAAGAAACACCATATATTTT CASSLPEGARNTIYF
TRBD1 TRBJ1-2 TRBV20-1 many TGCAGTGCTAGAGATTCGAGGACAGGCCACTATGGCTACACCTTC CSARDSRTGHYGYTF
NA TRBJ1-2 TRBV5-1 NA TGCGCCAGCAGCTTGGAAGACTGGAACTATGGCTACACCTTC CASSLEDWNYGYTF
NA TRBJ1-1 TRBV4-3 NA TGCGCCGGCAGAGGAGACACTGAAGCTTTCTTT CAGRGDTEAFF
NA TRBJ2-2 TRBV6-1 few TGTGCCAGCAGAGAAGAGGTCACCGGGGAGCTGTTTTTT CASREEVTGELFF
TRBD1 TRBJ1-5 TRBV6-5 few TGTGCCAGCAGGGGACAGAGCTTTAGCAATCAGCCCCAGCATTTT CASRGQSFSNQPQHF
NA TRBJ2-2 TRBV7-9 few TGTGCCAGCAGCCCGCCGGCGGACGGGGAGCTGTTTTTT CASSPPADGELFF